The sequence of this T cell receptor (beta chain) was determined in a study of blood T cell repertoires in COVID-19. The protocol was immunoSEQ multiplex PCR, while the TCRdb copy is restricted to in-frame clones and leaves out a portion. Of tens of thousands of clones in the sample, roughly 82% were seen once. This TCR derives from a man older than 75 with acute or convalescent COVID-19. The source material was peripheral blood.

This CDR3 reads CASTGDRAGYTF. CDR3 coding DNA: TGTGCCAGCACCGGTGACAGGGCGGGCTACACCTTC. This chain uses TRBV12-3 or TRBV12-4 with TRBJ1-2; 7 positions match TRBD1. Unmatched junction bases numbered 7, after V lost 7 bases and J lost 8 bases. The length of the CDR3 is 12 residues.